This is a list of T cell receptor beta chains from one sample in a study of control samples from healthy donors and cancer patients. Profiling relied on immunoSEQ multiplex PCR, and the TCRdb table lists in-frame clones only, not all of them. The sample has about 120,000 clones, over 85% seen once; the top ten hold 2.6%. Sequencing was carried out using blood. Receptors originate from a man aged 25-45 years in good health. The CDR3 runs from the conserved cysteine through the conserved F or W.

V: TRBV5-1; J: TRBJ2-5; CDR3: CASSPENQETQYF
V: TRBV5-1; J: TRBJ1-1; CDR3: CASSPGGDQGFF
V: TRBV2; J: TRBJ2-2; CDR3: CASNQRGPANTGELFF
V: TRBV30; J: TRBJ1-1; CDR3: CAWSGSTHTEAFF
V: TRBV19; J: TRBJ1-1; CDR3: CASSIRGGYTEAFF
V: TRBV6-2/TRBV6-3; J: TRBJ2-2; CDR3: CASSPHGGGTTGELFF
V: TRBV19; J: TRBJ1-1; CDR3: CASSMGLGADTEAFF
V: TRBV27; J: TRBJ1-4; CDR3: CASSQRRNEKLFF
V: TRBV27; J: TRBJ1-3; CDR3: CASSTGTFSGNTIYF
V: TRBV28; J: TRBJ1-2; CDR3: CASSPNVQYGYTF
V: TRBV5-5; J: TRBJ2-3; CDR3: CASSWPRGGADTQYF
V: TRBV5-1; J: TRBJ2-1; CDR3: CASSGGQGPYNEQFF
V: TRBV25-1; J: TRBJ2-3; CDR3: CASSESSSTDTQYF
V: TRBV6-1; J: TRBJ1-2; CDR3: CASSDGALANYGYTF
V: TRBV7-9; J: TRBJ1-2; CDR3: CASSRPQDRDHYGYTF
V: TRBV7-9; J: TRBJ1-2; CDR3: CASTLIPSDYGYTF
V: TRBV9; J: TRBJ2-1; CDR3: CASSAMTPLPYNEQFF
V: TRBV6-5; J: TRBJ1-4; CDR3: CASLWDRYNEKLFF
V: TRBV9; J: TRBJ2-6; CDR3: CASSVTAGANVLTF
V: TRBV19; J: TRBJ1-5; CDR3: CASSIWPQSTSEDVGQPQHF
V: TRBV14; J: TRBJ1-2; CDR3: CASSLTAGYYGYTF